This TCR beta chain was found in a study of HIV-infected patients and healthy controls. With 5 bases clipped from V and 8 bases from J, the junction kept 10 bases outside the gene matches. The CDR3 is 15 amino acids. Germline assignment: CDR1 SGHRS and CDR2 YFSETQ. This clonotype was observed at least ten times. cDNA was made from 400 to 500 ng RNA using alpha and beta constant primers. Using multiplexing indices, alpha and beta chain libraries were generated apart by chain-specific third strand synthesis. TCRdb re-analysed the 5' RACE reads in MiXCR, keeping a single row per CDR3 protein. The profile shows roughly 14,000 distinct CDR3 sequences, roughly 7.6% of them singletons. All unsorted peripheral T cells were captured because whole blood was used without fractionation.

The clonotype comes from an adult in good health. This chain links TRBV5-1 with TRBJ2-1, with 10 positions matching TRBD2. Sequencing was performed on blood. The CDR3 region is CASRPSSGSYYEQFF. CDR3 sequence (DNA): TGCGCCAGCAGACCATCTAGCGGGAGTTACTATGAGCAGTTCTTC.